The rows below give T cell receptor beta chains drawn from one sample of a study of blood T cell repertoires in COVID-19. Repertoires were generated with immunoSEQ multiplex PCR, while TCRdb's copy carries only in-frame clones and drops some. The table records roughly 180,000 clones, about 81% of them present only once. Sequencing input: peripheral blood. Every receptor here comes from a woman of 80 years or more with COVID-19, enrolled during active disease. Each CDR3 is given with its conserved first and last residue. D genes are given only for firm matches. Not all rows give a size; the values are once, few, many and, for expanded clones, a class.

j_call d_call v_call clone_size cdr3_nt cdr3_aa
TRBJ2-1 TRBD2 TRBV4-3 - TGCGCCAGCAGCCAAGATCTACGGGGGGGCCGAAATGAGCAGTTCTTC CASSQDLRGGRNEQFF
TRBJ2-7 TRBD2 TRBV29-1 - TGCAGCGTTGTATGGCAGGGAGGGATATTCCGGGTGGACGAGCAGTACTTC CSVVWQGGIFRVDEQYF
TRBJ1-2 TRBD1 TRBV28 - TGTGCCAGCAGTTTTAGGAGGGGGCGAACTCCCTATGGCTACACCTTC CASSFRRGRTPYGYTF
TRBJ1-4 - TRBV28 - TGTGCCAGCAGTTTACTGTCAGTAAATGAAAAACTGTTTTTT CASSLLSVNEKLFF
TRBJ2-7 - TRBV2 - TGTGCCAGCAGCTCGGGAAGCCTAGTCTACGAGCAGTACTTC CASSSGSLVYEQYF
TRBJ2-7 TRBD1 TRBV11-2 - TGTGCCAGCAGCGGCCCGGGACAGCCGACCCTCTCCTACGAGCAGTACTTC CASSGPGQPTLSYEQYF
TRBJ1-2 - TRBV6-6 many TGTGCCAGCAGTTTGGACATGGGCTATGGCTACACCTTC CASSLDMGYGYTF
TRBJ2-7 TRBD1 TRBV7-6 - TGTGCCAGCAGGGACCCTCTATCCGGGACAGGGCCCTACGAGCAGTACTTC CASRDPLSGTGPYEQYF
TRBJ2-3 TRBD1 TRBV13 few TGTGCCAGCAGCTCCCGACAGGGTGTATCGTCACAATTCACAGATACGCAGTATTTT CASSSRQGVSSQFTDTQYF
TRBJ2-1 - TRBV19 - TGTGCCAGTAGTATAGAGGCCTCCGCCTACAATGAGCAGTTCTTC CASSIEASAYNEQFF
TRBJ2-1 - TRBV19 - TGTGCCAGTAGTGATCGGAGAAGCTCCTACAATGAGCAGTTCTTC CASSDRRSSYNEQFF
TRBJ2-1 TRBD1 TRBV2 - TGTGCCAGCAGTGAAGTTCAACAGGGGGCGAATGAGCAGTTCTTC CASSEVQQGANEQFF
TRBJ2-3 TRBD2 TRBV11-2 - TGTGCCAGCAGCTCCTTCCGGCGGGGGGGCACAGATACGCAGTATTTT CASSSFRRGGTDTQYF
TRBJ2-5 - TRBV3-1/TRBV3-2 - TGTGCCAGCAGCCCACCAACCACAGGACCAGAGACCCAGTACTTC CASSPPTTGPETQYF
TRBJ2-1 - TRBV21-1 few TGTGCCAAGGGACAGGCGGGTCTAAATGAGCAGTTCTTC CAKGQAGLNEQFF
TRBJ1-2 - TRBV19 few TGTGCCAGTAGTGCCCAGGTGTCAGCTAACTATGGCTACACCTTC CASSAQVSANYGYTF
TRBJ2-3 - TRBV27 few TGTGCCAGCGGACCACGGGGAGGCACAGATACGCAGTATTTT CASGPRGGTDTQYF
TRBJ2-6 - TRBV30 - TGTGCCTGGAGTGTACTGGAGGGGGCCAACGTCCTGACTTTC CAWSVLEGANVLTF
TRBJ1-4 - TRBV7-8 - TGTGCCAGCAGCTTAGGAGGTTCTAATGAAAAACTGTTTTTT CASSLGGSNEKLFF
TRBJ2-5 - TRBV6-5 - TGTGCCAGCAGTACTGGACAGATACGGGGAGAGACCCAGTACTTC CASSTGQIRGETQYF
TRBJ1-6 - TRBV5-1 - TGCGCCAGCAGCTTGACTGCAGGGAAGAATTCACCCCTCCACTTT CASSLTAGKNSPLHF
TRBJ1-2 TRBD1 TRBV4-3 - TGCGCCAGCAGCCAAGTCCAGGGACAGGGTGGCTACACCTTC CASSQVQGQGGYTF
TRBJ1-6 TRBD1 TRBV18 - TGTGCCAGCTCACCACTCGGGACAGGGAGAAATTCACCCCTCCACTTT CASSPLGTGRNSPLHF
TRBJ1-1 - TRBV19 - TGTGCCAGTAGTCGTCGACGGGGCACTGAAGCTTTCTTT CASSRRRGTEAFF
TRBJ1-5 TRBD1 TRBV2 - TGTGCCAGCAGTGAACAGCAGGGGGATCAGCCCCAGCATTTT CASSEQQGDQPQHF
TRBJ2-7 TRBD2 TRBV5-1 few TGCGCCAGCAGCTGGCTAGCGGGGGGGTACGAGCAGTACTTC CASSWLAGGYEQYF
TRBJ2-1 TRBD2 TRBV7-9 - TGTGCCAGCAGTTCTAGCGGGAGCCTGTACAATGAGCAGTTCTTC CASSSSGSLYNEQFF
TRBJ2-6 TRBD1 TRBV2 - TGTGCCAGCAGTGGACCGAGGACAGGGGACAGACCCTCTGGGGCCAACGTCCTGACTTTC CASSGPRTGDRPSGANVLTF
TRBJ2-7 TRBD1 TRBV6-2/TRBV6-3 few TGTGCCAGCAGTTATGGGACAGCGAGCGAGCAGTACTTC CASSYGTASEQYF
TRBJ2-3 - TRBV27 once TGTGCCAGCAGACTCGCCGGGTTAAGCACAGATACGCAGTATTTT CASRLAGLSTDTQYF
TRBJ2-7 - TRBV11-3 once TGTGCCAGCACCATCGACAGAGGCGAGCAGTACTTC CASTIDRGEQYF
TRBJ2-1 TRBD2 TRBV4-1 once TGCGCCAGCAGCCAATCGACTAGCGGGGGGGCGGGTGAGCAGTTCTTC CASSQSTSGGAGEQFF
TRBJ2-7 - TRBV10-3 - TGTGCCATCCGATCCGGGGGCGGGGGCGAGCAGTACTTC CAIRSGGGGEQYF
TRBJ1-4 - TRBV5-6 - TGTGCCAGCAGCTTGATGGGGCTTGAAAAACTGTTTTTT CASSLMGLEKLFF
TRBJ2-5 TRBD1 TRBV7-9 - TGTGCCAGCAGCCCTCCTCCGGGACAGAAGCAAGAGACCCAGTACTTC CASSPPPGQKQETQYF
TRBJ2-1 TRBD1 TRBV5-1 - TGCGCCAGCAGCGCGGGACAGGGCTACAATGAGCAGTTCTTC CASSAGQGYNEQFF
TRBJ1-2 - TRBV6-6 - TGTGCCAGCAGTTACCGGGGGGCAAACTATGGCTACACCTTC CASSYRGANYGYTF
TRBJ2-5 TRBD1 TRBV11-2 - TGTGCCAGCAGCTTAGACGGGACAGATCAAGAGACCCAGTACTTC CASSLDGTDQETQYF
TRBJ2-1 - TRBV5-1 - TGCGCCAGCAGCGGGACATCTCAGAGTGCCTACAATGAGCAGTTCTTC CASSGTSQSAYNEQFF
TRBJ2-3 TRBD2 TRBV13 - TGTGCCAGCAGCCGACTAGCGGGTCCTAGCACAGATACGCAGTATTTT CASSRLAGPSTDTQYF